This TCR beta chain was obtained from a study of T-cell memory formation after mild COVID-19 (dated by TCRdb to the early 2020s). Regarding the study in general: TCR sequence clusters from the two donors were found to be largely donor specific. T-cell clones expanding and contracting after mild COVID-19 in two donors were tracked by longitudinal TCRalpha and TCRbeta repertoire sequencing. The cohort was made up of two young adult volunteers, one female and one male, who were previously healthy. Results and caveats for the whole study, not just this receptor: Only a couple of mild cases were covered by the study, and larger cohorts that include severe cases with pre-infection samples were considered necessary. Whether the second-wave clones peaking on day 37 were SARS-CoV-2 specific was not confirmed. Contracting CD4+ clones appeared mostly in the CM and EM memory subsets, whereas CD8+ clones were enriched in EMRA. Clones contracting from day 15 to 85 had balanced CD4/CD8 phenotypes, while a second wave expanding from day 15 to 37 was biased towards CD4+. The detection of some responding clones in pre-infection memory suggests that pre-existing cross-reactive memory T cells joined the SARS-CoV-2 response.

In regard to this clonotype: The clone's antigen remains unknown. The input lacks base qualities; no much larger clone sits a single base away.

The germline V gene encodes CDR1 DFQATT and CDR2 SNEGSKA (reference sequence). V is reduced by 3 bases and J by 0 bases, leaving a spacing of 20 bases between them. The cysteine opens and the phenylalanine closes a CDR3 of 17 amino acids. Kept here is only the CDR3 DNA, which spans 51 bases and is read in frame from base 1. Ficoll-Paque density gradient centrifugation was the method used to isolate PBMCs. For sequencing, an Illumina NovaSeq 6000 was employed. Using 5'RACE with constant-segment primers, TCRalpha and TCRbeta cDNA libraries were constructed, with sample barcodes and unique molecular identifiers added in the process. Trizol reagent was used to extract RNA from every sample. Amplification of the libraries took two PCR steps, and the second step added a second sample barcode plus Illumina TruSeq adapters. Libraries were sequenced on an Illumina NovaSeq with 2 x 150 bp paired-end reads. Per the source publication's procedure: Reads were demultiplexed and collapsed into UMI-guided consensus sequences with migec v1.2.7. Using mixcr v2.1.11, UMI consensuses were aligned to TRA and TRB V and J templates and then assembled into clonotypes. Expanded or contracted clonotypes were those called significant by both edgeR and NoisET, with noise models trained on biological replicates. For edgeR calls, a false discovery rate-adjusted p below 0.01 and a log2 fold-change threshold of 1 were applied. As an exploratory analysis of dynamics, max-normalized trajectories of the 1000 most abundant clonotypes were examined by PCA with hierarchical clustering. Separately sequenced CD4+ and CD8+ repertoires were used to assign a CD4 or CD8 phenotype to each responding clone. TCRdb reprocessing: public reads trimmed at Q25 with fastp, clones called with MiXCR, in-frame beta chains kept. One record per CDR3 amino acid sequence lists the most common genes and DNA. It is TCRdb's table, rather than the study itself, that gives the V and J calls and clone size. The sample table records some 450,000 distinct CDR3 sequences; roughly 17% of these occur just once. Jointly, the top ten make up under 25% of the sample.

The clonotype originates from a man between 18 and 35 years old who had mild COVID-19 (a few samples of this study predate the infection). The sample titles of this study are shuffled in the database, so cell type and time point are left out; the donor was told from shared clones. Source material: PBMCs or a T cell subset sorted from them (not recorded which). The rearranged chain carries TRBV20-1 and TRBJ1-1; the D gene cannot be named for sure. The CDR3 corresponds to CSASWTVDGNLNTEAFF. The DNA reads TGCAGTGCTAGTTGGACGGTCGATGGGAACTTGAACACTGAAGCTTTCTTT.